What follows are 23 T cell receptor beta chains derived from one specimen sequenced in a study of T and B cells in COVID-19 patients. BIOMED2 TRB-A/B primer pools were used in multiplex TRB PCR. MiXCR was run by TCRdb on the multiplex PCR reads, yielding one entry per CDR3 protein. The sample yields under 6,000 distinct CDR3 sequences, 25% to 30% seen once. From blood, roughly 250-550 ng of genomic DNA served as TRB template. Sample: blood. All receptors derive from a human donor with active COVID-19.

In this sample, this clonotype is medium-sized. This rearrangement joins TRBV19 to TRBJ2-7, with 8 positions matching TRBD1. The CDR3 is 15 residues long. Per the germline V gene, CDR1 is LNHDA and CDR2 is SQIVND (reference sequence). With 7 bases clipped from V and 0 bases from J, the junction kept 8 bases outside the gene matches. CDR3 loop: CASNAPGQASYEQYF. The CDR3 DNA follows: TGTGCCAGTAATGCGCCGGGACAGGCCTCCTACGAGCAGTACTTC.

This chain connects TRBV5-6 to TRBJ2-5, with D maybe TRBD2 (6 bases). CDR1 and CDR2 (germline): SGHDT, YYEEEE. CDR3 size: 13 residues. V was trimmed by 3 bases and J by 4 bases, leaving 10 bases between them. CDR3: CASSSSGVETQYF. The CDR3 region has the DNA TGTGCCAGCAGCTCCTCGGGGGTAGAGACCCAGTACTTC.

This clonotype is termed medium-sized. The chain combines TRBV27 with TRBJ2-7, with unresolved D. The V gene's germline CDR1 is MNHEY and CDR2 SMNVEV (reference sequence). CDR3 length: 15 amino acids. V was trimmed by 7 bases and J by 4 bases, leaving 20 bases between them. The CDR3: CASTHLRPDGYEQYF. The CDR3 DNA follows: TGTGCCAGCACCCACTTACGACCCGATGGTTACGAGCAGTACTTC.

In regard to this clonotype: One end of the junction varies from germline; a read error may be responsible. The chain couples TRBV5-5 to TRBJ1-1; the D gene is possibly TRBD1 (5 bases). The CDR3 has 13 residues. Per the germline V gene, CDR1 is SGHKS and CDR2 is YYEKEE (reference sequence). Here the CDR3 reads CASSFQGDTEAFF. CDR3 DNA sequence: TGCGCCAGCAGCTTTCAGGGTGACACTGAAGCTTTCTTT.

The genes are TRBV6-5 and TRBJ2-2; 10 nucleotides line up with TRBD2. After removal of 6 bases from V and 0 bases from J, the junction contained 10 bases not matched to a gene. Germline V CDR1 and CDR2: MNHEY, SVGAGI. This CDR3 has 18 amino acids. The CDR3 is CASSTSSGGYANTGELFF. CDR3 nucleotides: TGTGCCAGCAGCACCTCTAGCGGGGGTTACGCGAACACCGGGGAGCTGTTTTTT.

This clonotype is judged medium-sized. The rearrangement uses TRBV12-3 or TRBV12-4 and TRBJ2-3; the D is unclear. V lost 1 base and J 5 bases, leaving 10 bases between the germline ends. The CDR3 consists of 14 residues. Here the CDR3 DNA reads TGTGCCAGCAGTTTAGAGGCAGTTAGAGATACGCAGTATTTT. Its translation is CASSLEAVRDTQYF.

This sequence joins TRBV6-5 and TRBJ2-7; 8 nucleotides line up with TRBD1. V was pared by 5 bases and J by 3 bases, with 12 bases of the junction left unmatched. This CDR3 comprises 16 residues. Germline values: CDR1 MNHEY, CDR2 SVGAGI. The CDR3 DNA is TGTGCCAGCAGTGCTCGGACAGGGCCAGGCAGCTACGAGCAGTACTTC. It codes for CASSARTGPGSYEQYF.

This clonotype was seen only a few times. The V call is TRBV6-1, the J call TRBJ1-6, with D unresolved. The germline gives CDR1 MNHNS, CDR2 SASEGT. CDR3 length: 17 amino acids. V gave up 1 base and J gave up 9 bases, with 19 bases separating them. The chain's CDR3 is CASSEVAQLRGSSPLHF. CDR3 nucleotide sequence: TGTGCCAGCAGTGAAGTGGCCCAATTGCGCGGGAGTTCACCCCTCCACTTT.

This clonotype is medium-sized within its sample. The CDR3 spells CASSWTVSGNTIYF. The CDR3 coding sequence is TGTGCCAGCAGTTGGACAGTCTCTGGAAACACCATATATTTT. The J gene is TRBJ1-3, the V gene TRBV12-3 or TRBV12-4; D is possibly TRBD1 (6 bases). V lost 4 bases, J lost 0 bases, and 7 bases lay in between. The CDR3 is made up of 14 amino acids.

By share, this clonotype counts as medium-sized. V is TRBV6-5 and J is TRBJ2-2, with TRBD1 identical over 10 bases. The CDR3 covers 13 residues. The germline V gene has CDR1 MNHEY and CDR2 SVGAGI. J gave up 8 bases and V 6 bases, and 3 bases lay outside the gene matches. The CDR3 is CASRVDRGGELFF. The CDR3 nucleotides read TGTGCCAGCAGAGTGGACAGGGGGGGGGAGCTGTTTTTT.

The chain has TRBV6-5 and TRBJ1-1, with TRBD1 matching 7 bases. The CDR3 covers 15 residues. J lost 1 base, V lost 9 bases, and 11 bases had no gene match. Germline V CDR1 and CDR2: MNHEY, SVGAGI. In DNA, the CDR3 is TGTGCCAGTAGGAGGAGGGGGCAGAGGAACACTGAAGCTTTCTTT. As protein: CASRRRGQRNTEAFF.

This sequence joins TRBV20-1 and TRBJ2-2; TRBD1 matches at 7 bases. The CDR3 is made up of 14 amino acids. The germline CDR1 and CDR2 sequences are DFQATT and SNEGSKA (reference sequence). J gave up 2 bases and V 3 bases, and 3 bases lay outside the gene matches. The CDR3 spells CSARTGTNTGELFF. As DNA, the CDR3 is TGCAGTGCTAGGACAGGGACAAACACCGGGGAGCTGTTTTTT.

The chain uses TRBV4-2 and TRBJ2-1; perhaps TRBD2 as D (5 bases). V lost 1 base, J lost 7 bases, and 5 bases lay in between. The germline V gene encodes CDR1 LGHNA and CDR2 YNFKEQ. The CDR3 covers 12 residues. CDR3 DNA sequence: TGTGCCAGCAGCCAAGGGGAGAATGAGCAGTTCTTC. It specifies CASSQGENEQFF.

The chain combines TRBV6-1 with TRBJ2-3; TRBD2 might be the D (7 bases). This CDR3 has 14 residues. V gave up 11 bases and J gave up 2 bases, with 17 bases separating them. Germline V gene lookup returns CDR1 MNHNS and CDR2 SASEGT. In DNA, the CDR3 is TGTGCCGGGGGGGGCTCCCTTGCCACAGATACGCAGTATTTT. This gives the protein CAGGGSLATDTQYF.

This clonotype is judged medium-sized (0.01 to 0.1%). The V call is TRBV12-3 or TRBV12-4, the J call TRBJ2-3; 7 nucleotides line up with TRBD2. CDR3 length: 16 residues. The junction had 16 bases not matched to a gene; V was cut back by 7 bases and J by 6 bases. The CDR3 here is CASISGPGLIPDTQYF. The CDR3 nucleotides are TGTGCCAGCATCTCCGGGCCGGGACTAATCCCCGATACGCAGTATTTT.

CDR3 region: CASSPLGAGQYNEQYF. In nucleotides, the CDR3 is TGTGCCAGCAGCCCTTTAGGTGCGGGACAGTACAATGAGCAGTACTTC. The chain couples TRBV6-2 or TRBV6-3 to TRBJ2-5; a possible D gene is TRBD1 (7 bases). V was cut by 6 bases and J by 11 bases, with 28 bases left in between. Germline CDR1 and CDR2: MNHEY and SVGEGT. This CDR3 is 16 amino acids long.

By share, this clonotype counts as medium-sized. This chain uses TRBV18 with TRBJ1-5, with D unresolved. The V end was cut by 6 bases, the J end by 10 bases, with 13 bases between. Germline-derived CDR1 and CDR2 are KGHSH and LQKENI. The length of the CDR3 is 12 residues. CDR3 amino acids: CASSTRLGPQHF. The CDR3 nucleotides are TGTGCCAGCTCTACTCGATTAGGACCCCAGCATTTT.

By sample fraction, this clonotype is medium-sized. The chain uses TRBV27 and TRBJ1-2; D possibly corresponds to TRBD1 (5 bases). Per germline, CDR1 MNHEY and CDR2 SMNVEV (reference sequence). Trimming removed 6 bases at V and 0 bases at J, with 8 bases between. The CDR3 length is 13 residues. The chain's CDR3 is CASRRGANYGYTF. Written as DNA, the CDR3 is TGTGCCAGCAGACGGGGGGCTAACTATGGCTACACCTTC.

In regard to this clonotype: Just one base apart from a much larger clone, this may be a read error. The rearrangement joins TRBV18 to TRBJ1-1, with TRBD1 matching over 8 bases. The CDR3 runs to 15 residues. Germline V CDR1 and CDR2: KGHSH, LQKENI. The CDR3 spells CATSPRQGTNTEAFF. The CDR3 DNA reads TGTGCCACCTCACCTCGACAGGGGACGAACACTGAAGCTTTCTTT. The full variable domain, in which reference TRBV18 and TRBJ1-1 provide the parts outside the CDR3, is NAGVMQNPRHLVRRRGQEARLRCSPMKGHSHVYWYRQLPEEGLKFMVYLQKENIIDESGMPKERFSAEFPKEGPSILRIQQVVRGDSAAYFCATSPRQGTNTEAFFGQGTRLTVV.

The chain links TRBV7-9 to TRBJ2-4; 10 positions agree with TRBD1. The CDR3 loop spans 13 amino acids. Germline trimming cut 5 bases from V and 15 bases from J; bases unmatched to any gene: 10. Germline V lookup: CDR1 SEHNR, CDR2 FQNEAQ (reference sequence). The CDR3 coding sequence is TGTGCCAGCAGCGAGACAGGGGGCCTAGGGCGGTACTTC. Translated, it gives CASSETGGLGRYF.

The chain combines TRBV20-1 with TRBJ2-1; D possibly matches TRBD1 or TRBD2 (5 bases each). The CDR3 has 17 amino acids. Trimming took 8 bases from V and 1 from J, leaving 24 bases between them. Looked up from germline, CDR1 is DFQATT and CDR2 is SNEGSKA (reference sequence). CDR3 in DNA: TGCAGTCCACGGGGACCTCCAGGTTTACGATCCTACAATGAGCAGTTCTTC. Translated, it gives CSPRGPPGLRSYNEQFF.

This clonotype is labeled as medium-sized. CDR3: CASSLRGQHTGELFF. For the CDR3, the DNA is TGTGCCAGCAGTTTGCGAGGGCAACACACCGGGGAGCTGTTTTTT. This rearrangement joins TRBV12-3 or TRBV12-4 to TRBJ2-2, with D possibly being TRBD2 (5 bases). V lost 3 bases and J lost 3, with 11 bases in between. The CDR3 loop spans 15 amino acids.

This clonotype has only a few counts. V and J are TRBV20-1 and TRBJ1-3, with TRBD1 as a possible D gene (5 bases). Trimming removed 4 bases from V and 0 bases from J, with 7 bases in between. The CDR3 consists of 13 residues. Germline V CDR1 and CDR2: DFQATT, SNEGSKA (reference sequence). DNA of the CDR3: TGCAGTGCTAAAACAGGCTCTGGAAACACCATATATTTT. It specifies CSAKTGSGNTIYF.